The 32 T cell receptor beta chains reported below all come from one sample, sequenced in a study of cytomegalovirus exposure and HLA in healthy donors. PCR involved 60 Vbeta and 13 Jbeta primers. Generated by immunoSEQ multiplex PCR, the TCRdb table keeps only in-frame clones and is missing some. The table records 30,000 to 40,000 clones, roughly 76% of them present only once. Sequencing was done on a sample of PBMCs. The receptors shown here come from a woman in her 30s in good health and CMV-seropositive.

The rearrangement uses TRBV29-1 and TRBJ1-1; perhaps TRBD1 as D (5 bases). This CDR3 contains 16 residues. The germline CDR1 and CDR2 sequences are SQVTM and ANQGSEA. Between the trimmed V and J ends, which lost 4 bases and 4 bases, there was a span of 22 bases. For the CDR3, the DNA is TGCAGCGTTGTGTGTGGAGGAGGGGACCCCACCACTGAAGCTTTCTTT. Encoded protein: CSVVCGGGDPTTEAFF.

The rearrangement joins TRBV27 to TRBJ1-1; 9 positions match TRBD1. The CDR3 covers 13 residues. The V gene's germline CDR1 is MNHEY and CDR2 SMNVEV (reference sequence). The ends lost 6 bases at V and 5 bases at J; junction bases unmatched: 4. The chain's CDR3 is CASRLTGGTEAFF. DNA for the CDR3: TGTGCCAGCAGGCTGACAGGGGGGACTGAAGCTTTCTTT.

The rearrangement uses TRBV10-3 and TRBJ1-5, with a weak D call TRBD1 (6 bases). The CDR3 length is 17 residues. V gave up 0 bases and J gave up 2 bases, with 14 bases separating them. From germline, CDR1 is ENHRY and CDR2 SYGVKD. CDR3 DNA: TGTGCCATCAGTGAGTCCGTTGGGTCAGGGGGCAATCAGCCCCAGCATTTT. It yields the protein CAISESVGSGGNQPQHF.

The V and J genes are TRBV27 and TRBJ2-3; D perhaps matches TRBD2 (5 bases). This CDR3 has 16 residues. CDR1 and CDR2 from the germline V gene are MNHEY and SMNVEV (reference sequence). Trimming stripped 1 base from V and 9 bases from J, with 20 bases between. CDR3 in amino acids: CASSLLGSRRAKTQYF. CDR3 nucleotides: TGTGCCAGCAGTTTATTAGGCTCTCGGCGGGCGAAGACGCAGTATTTT.

The chain has TRBV2 and TRBJ2-2, with 7 bases aligning to TRBD1. Trimming removed 6 bases from V and 4 bases from J; junction bases left unmatched: 5. There are 14 residues in the CDR3. CDR1 and CDR2 (germline): SNHLY, FYNNEI. CDR3 in DNA: TGTGCCAGCAGGGGACAGCTAGTCACCGGGGAGCTGTTTTTT. As protein: CASRGQLVTGELFF.

Turning to this clone: Its ends do not fully match the called genes, so a read error is possible. This sequence joins TRBV27 and TRBJ1-2, with D uncertain. This CDR3 is 14 amino acids long. Germline lookup yields CDR1 MNHEY and CDR2 SMNVEV (reference sequence). The CDR3 loop reads CASRFDREDYGYPF. DNA for the CDR3: TGTGCCAGCAGATTCGACCGGGAGGACTATGGCTACCCCTTC.

This chain uses TRBV5-1 with TRBJ2-7; D might be TRBD2 (6 bases). From germline, CDR1 is SGHRS and CDR2 YFSETQ. CDR3 length equals 13 residues. The ends were cut back, 0 bases at V and 4 bases at J, with 8 bases in the middle. CDR3 nucleotides: TGCGCCAGCAGCTTGGGGGGGGATTACGAGCAGTACTTC. Its protein is CASSLGGDYEQYF.

This clone turned up a few times. V gene TRBV6-6 combines with J gene TRBJ1-2; perhaps TRBD1 as D (6 bases). The CDR3 contains 14 residues. Germline CDR1 and CDR2: MNHNY and SVGAGI (reference sequence). V lost 2 bases to trimming and J lost 7 bases, with 14 bases between them. Written as DNA, the CDR3 is TGTGCCAGCAGTTACGGACAGCCCAGCGGTGGCTACACCTTC. This translates into CASSYGQPSGGYTF.

This chain uses TRBV7-6 with TRBJ2-2, with D possibly TRBD2 on 7 matching bases. V was pared by 5 bases and J by 0 bases, with 16 bases between. The CDR3 length is 17 residues. Germline V gene lookup returns CDR1 SGHVS and CDR2 FNYEAQ. The CDR3 sequence is CASSRGGQGPNTGELFF. CDR3 bases: TGTGCCAGCAGCAGGGGGGGGCAGGGACCGAACACCGGGGAGCTGTTTTTT.

Regarding this clone: Other DNA sequences in the sample encode the same CDR3. V gene TRBV5-1 combines with J gene TRBJ1-6, with 7 bases aligning to TRBD1. Germline-derived CDR1 and CDR2 are SGHRS and YFSETQ. The length of the CDR3 is 17 residues. J lost 6 bases, V lost 4 bases, and 13 bases had no gene match. The DNA of the CDR3 is TGCGCCAGCAGCCTGGTCCCGACAGGGAGAGGTAATTCACCCCTCCACTTT. It is translated as CASSLVPTGRGNSPLHF.

V gene TRBV4-1 combines with J gene TRBJ2-7; a possible D gene is TRBD2 (6 bases). Trimming pared 0 bases from V and 0 bases from J, leaving 12 bases between. CDR1 is MGHRA, CDR2 YSYEKL, per germline. The CDR3 runs 16 residues. This CDR3 is CASSQDVRGSSYEQYF. Written as DNA, the CDR3 is TGCGCCAGCAGCCAAGACGTCCGGGGGAGCTCCTACGAGCAGTACTTC.

This clone was counted a single time. This chain connects TRBV10-3 to TRBJ2-4; possibly TRBD2 for D (6 bases). V was cut by 11 bases and J by 2 bases, with 16 bases left in between. CDR3 size: 14 residues. Germline V gene data show CDR1 as ENHRY and CDR2 as SYGVKD. The CDR3 loop is CASSATLTKNIQYF. CDR3 bases: TGTGCCTCTAGCGCAACCCTGACCAAAAACATTCAGTACTTC.

The rearrangement uses TRBV30 and TRBJ1-6; 7 bases are shared with TRBD1. The germline V gene encodes CDR1 GTSNPN and CDR2 SVGIG (reference sequence). The V gene end was trimmed by 4 bases and the J gene end by 0 bases; junction bases not matched to a gene: 6. The CDR3 extends over 16 amino acids. CDR3 region: CAWTRGPLSYNSPLHF. CDR3 in DNA: TGTGCCTGGACAAGGGGGCCACTCTCCTATAATTCACCCCTCCACTTT.

The chain recombines TRBV28 with TRBJ1-2; possibly TRBD1 for D (6 bases). V was clipped by 1 base and J by 0 bases, with 9 bases between them. This CDR3 has 15 amino acids. From germline, CDR1 is MDHEN and CDR2 SYDVKM. CDR3 loop: CASSLSDSANYGYTF. The CDR3 nucleotides are TGTGCCAGCAGTTTATCGGACAGCGCTAACTATGGCTACACCTTC.

The chain combines TRBV5-1 with TRBJ2-3; 9 bases match TRBD1. The V segment lost 4 bases and the J segment 5 bases; nucleotides outside the gene matches: 5. This CDR3 has 14 residues. The germline V gene has CDR1 SGHRS and CDR2 YFSETQ. CDR3 DNA sequence: TGCGCCAGCAGCGGGACAGGGAATCGAGATACGCAGTATTTT. The encoded protein is CASSGTGNRDTQYF.

To note about this clone: The junction and the germline gene differ at one end; a read error may be behind it. This chain links TRBV6-5 with TRBJ1-2; TRBD1 agrees at 12 bases. The CDR3 loop spans 15 amino acids. Germline CDR1 and CDR2: MNHEY and SVGAGI. Here the CDR3 reads CASSYQPGQGAPYPF. In nucleotides, the CDR3 is TGTGCCAGCAGTTACCAACCGGGACAGGGGGCCCCCTACCCCTTC.

V and J are TRBV6-5 and TRBJ1-1, with D unresolved. The germline V gene has CDR1 MNHEY and CDR2 SVGAGI. The CDR3 sequence is 14 residues long. V shed 5 bases and J shed 1 base, with 11 bases lying between them. CDR3 residues: CASSRQAKNTEAFF. DNA of the CDR3: TGTGCCAGCAGTAGGCAGGCCAAGAACACTGAAGCTTTCTTT.

V and J are TRBV5-1 and TRBJ1-1; TRBD1 is a possible D gene (6 bases). CDR1 is SGHRS and CDR2 is YFSETQ in the germline V gene. The CDR3 runs to 13 residues. V was trimmed by 2 bases and J by 7 bases, leaving 12 bases between them. The CDR3 protein is CASSFQGGGEAFF. The CDR3 bases are TGCGCCAGCAGCTTCCAGGGAGGGGGTGAAGCTTTCTTT.

J is TRBJ1-5 and V is TRBV9; possible D gene TRBD1, 5 bases. V was trimmed by 3 bases and J by 4 bases, leaving 14 bases between them. In germline, CDR1 is SGDLS, CDR2 YYNGEE. CDR3 size: 15 residues. CDR3 loop: CASSAGGTLNQPQHF. CDR3 nucleotides: TGTGCCAGCAGCGCCGGGGGGACGTTGAATCAGCCCCAGCATTTT.

The J gene is TRBJ2-7, the V gene TRBV19; 9 bases match TRBD1. The germline gives CDR1 LNHDA, CDR2 SQIVND (reference sequence). This CDR3 is 15 amino acids long. V lost 3 bases and J lost 3; bases outside the gene matches: 6. The CDR3 region has the DNA TGTGCCAGTAGTATGGGACAGGGTAACGACTACGAGCAGTACTTC. This translates into CASSMGQGNDYEQYF.

The chain combines TRBV28 with TRBJ2-1; 7 nucleotides agree with TRBD1. The germline CDR1 and CDR2 sequences are MDHEN and SYDVKM. The CDR3 has 15 amino acids. V gave up 5 bases and J gave up 9 bases; unmatched junction bases: 13. CDR3 sequence reads: CASSPRQGWGGEQFF. CDR3 in DNA: TGTGCCAGCAGTCCTAGACAGGGTTGGGGCGGTGAGCAGTTCTTC.

This sequence joins TRBV6-5 and TRBJ2-3; TRBD1 matches 7 bases. The J segment lost 7 bases and the V segment lost 7 bases, leaving 8 bases of the junction unmatched. The germline V gene encodes CDR1 MNHEY and CDR2 SVGAGI. There are 13 residues in the CDR3. The CDR3 sequence: CASTQRDSNTQYF. The CDR3 DNA is TGTGCCAGCACCCAAAGGGACAGCAATACGCAGTATTTT.

This chain uses TRBV9 with TRBJ1-4; the D is unclear. Germline V lookup: CDR1 SGDLS, CDR2 YYNGEE. The CDR3 runs 13 residues. V gave up 2 bases and J gave up 7 bases, with 9 bases separating them. CDR3 DNA: TGTGCCAGCAGCGTGAGAGGTGGTGAAAAACTGTTTTTT. This translates into CASSVRGGEKLFF.

This sequence joins TRBV2 and TRBJ1-2; TRBD1 is a possible D gene (5 bases). The germline V gene has CDR1 SNHLY and CDR2 FYNNEI. This CDR3 comprises 13 residues. The V and J ends lost 1 base and 9 bases respectively, with 12 bases between them. The CDR3 DNA reads as TGTGCCAGCAGTGAAGAACAGGTATCACGCTACACCTTC. Translation gives CASSEEQVSRYTF.

This sequence joins TRBV2 and TRBJ1-6, with D perhaps TRBD1 (5 bases). Between the trimmed V and J ends, which lost 8 bases and 7 bases, there was a span of 15 bases. The CDR3 has 14 residues. Germline CDR1 is SNHLY and CDR2 is FYNNEI. The CDR3: CASLGGTPNSPLHF. The DNA of the CDR3 is TGTGCCAGCTTGGGGGGGACCCCAAATTCACCCCTCCACTTT.

This clone appeared a few times. V and J are TRBV6-6 and TRBJ2-3, with D tentatively TRBD2 (5 bases). V was trimmed by 7 bases and J by 3 bases, leaving 8 bases between them. Per germline, CDR1 MNHNY and CDR2 SVGAGI (reference sequence). The CDR3 length is 12 residues. The CDR3 bases are TGTGCCAGCAAAGGAGGAACAGATACGCAGTATTTT. The encoded protein is CASKGGTDTQYF.

The gene calls are TRBV6-5 and TRBJ2-3, with D unresolved. The germline gives CDR1 MNHEY, CDR2 SVGAGI. The V end lost 6 bases, the J end lost 5 bases, and 9 bases lay between the germline ends. The CDR3 sequence is 12 residues long. In nucleotides, the CDR3 is TGTGCCAGCAGAACTCCCCAAGATACGCAGTATTTT. Translation: CASRTPQDTQYF.

This sequence joins TRBV7-9 and TRBJ2-3, with 7 bases that match TRBD2. V was clipped by 3 bases and J by 1 base; unmatched bases: 7. Germline V gene lookup returns CDR1 SEHNR and CDR2 FQNEAQ (reference sequence). The CDR3 has 16 amino acids. This CDR3 is CASSFTAGYGTDTQYF. CDR3 coding DNA: TGTGCCAGCAGCTTTACAGCGGGGTACGGCACAGATACGCAGTATTTT.

The V gene is TRBV7-2, the J gene TRBJ2-4; 9 bases map to TRBD1. The CDR3 is 16 amino acids. V lost 6 bases to trimming and J lost 5 bases; unmatched junction nucleotides: 11. Germline V gene data show CDR1 as SGHTA and CDR2 as FQGNSA. The CDR3: CASSLSGTGSQNIQYF. In DNA form, the CDR3 reads TGTGCCAGCAGTTTATCCGGGACAGGGAGCCAAAACATTCAGTACTTC.

A remark on this clone: Mismatch with germline at one junction end may stem from a read error. The chain employs TRBV6-1 and TRBJ2-7; TRBD2 matches 10 bases. The CDR3 totals 15 residues. CDR1 and CDR2 from the germline V gene are MNHNS and SASEGT. CDR3 in DNA: TGTGCCAGCAATGAAGGACTAGCGGATTCCTACGAGCAGTACTTC. Translating it yields CASNEGLADSYEQYF.

V usage is TRBV27 and J usage is TRBJ1-4; tentatively, D is TRBD1 (5 bases). The germline V and J ends were trimmed by 3 bases and 4 bases, with 9 bases remaining between them. The CDR3 has 14 amino acids. The germline V gene has CDR1 MNHEY and CDR2 SMNVEV (reference sequence). CDR3 nucleotides: TGTGCCAGCAGTTTCGGGAGGGGTAATGAAAAACTGTTTTTT. Translation: CASSFGRGNEKLFF.

This clone was seen just once. The chain employs TRBV6-5 and TRBJ1-2, with 10 bases fitting TRBD1. The CDR3 loop spans 16 amino acids. V trimming: 4 bases; J trimming: 4 bases; junction bases outside the gene matches: 9. The germline gives CDR1 MNHEY, CDR2 SVGAGI. For the CDR3, the DNA is TGTGCCAGCAGTTCCTTCGGACAGGGGGGAGGCTATGGCTACACCTTC. It codes for CASSSFGQGGGYGYTF.